This TCR beta chain is from a study of cytomegalovirus exposure and HLA in healthy donors. Study-level points and caveats: Investigators reported 164 TCR beta chains as tied to cytomegalovirus.

The validation cohort, a group of 120 or so subjects, included the donors and was separate from the roughly 670-subject first cohort. Germline CDR1 is ENHRY and CDR2 is SYGVKD. V was pared by 4 bases and J by 6 bases, with 10 bases of the junction left unmatched. The CDR3 extends over 15 amino acids. As regards this clone: The antigen is unknown.

The repertoire was sequenced with immunoSEQ multiplex PCR; TCRdb's copy has only in-frame clones and lacks some. The data show about 140,000 clones, around four fifths seen once. The chain couples TRBV10-3 to TRBJ1-2, with 8 bases fitting TRBD1. The sequence derives from a woman aged 25 to 39 in good health and CMV-seronegative. Source material: PBMCs. The CDR3 sequence: CAISAAKTGGDGYTF. CDR3 sequence (DNA): TGTGCCATCAGTGCAGCGAAAACAGGGGGAGATGGCTACACCTTC.